The rows below give T cell receptor beta chains drawn from one sample of a study of T cells in Graves' hyperthyroidism and ophthalmopathy. TCRdb redid the calling of the multiplex PCR reads with MiXCR, one entry per CDR3 protein. The repertoire consists of a few hundred thousand distinct CDR3 sequences, with 15% to 18% occurring once and the leading ten covering 7.5% to 9%. Material: blood. The receptors stem from a woman aged 18-29 years with Graves' hyperthyroidism. CDR3s include the opening cysteine and the closing phenylalanine or tryptophan. D genes are given only for firm matches. Only part of the rows carry a size: once, few, many, or a class if the clone is expanded.

>NA|TRBJ1-3|TRBV2|15|NA
CASSYRGYPGNTIYF
TGTGCCAGCAGTTATAGGGGGTACCCTGGAAACACCATATATTTT
>few|TRBJ2-1|TRBV5-1|14|NA
CASSADIYHNEQFF
TGCGCCAGCAGCGCCGACATTTACCACAATGAGCAGTTCTTC
>many|TRBJ2-5|TRBV7-9|14|NA
CASTADRHQETQYF
TGTGCCAGCACTGCGGACCGTCACCAAGAGACCCAGTACTTC
>few|TRBJ2-3|TRBV20-1|14|TRBD2
CGGVSGPHTDTQYF
TGCGGGGGGGTTTCGGGACCCCATACAGATACGCAGTATTTT
>many|TRBJ1-1|TRBV18|14|NA
CASSPFLLNTEAFF
TGTGCCAGCTCACCGTTCTTACTAAACACTGAAGCTTTCTTT
>many|TRBJ2-3|TRBV7-9|12|NA
CASSRPTDTQYF
TGTGCCAGCAGTCGTCCCACAGATACGCAGTATTTT
>many|TRBJ1-2|TRBV28|15|NA
CASSLSSGGRAGYTF
TGTGCCAGCAGTTTATCGTCCGGGGGCAGGGCTGGCTACACCTTC
>many|TRBJ1-1|TRBV12-3/TRBV12-4|14|NA
CASKGEGASTEAFF
TGTGCCAGCAAAGGGGAAGGGGCGAGCACTGAAGCTTTCTTT
>many|TRBJ2-2|TRBV3-1|17|TRBD2
CASSPGTSGANTGELFF
TGTGCCAGCAGCCCAGGGACTAGCGGGGCGAACACCGGGGAGCTGTTTTTT
>NA|TRBJ2-3|TRBV11-2|11|NA
CASSHLDTQYF
TGTGCCAGCAGCCATTTAGATACGCAGTATTTT
>few|TRBJ2-7|TRBV4-1|15|TRBD1
CASSQYRGFVYEQYF
TGCGCCAGCAGCCAATACAGGGGCTTTGTTTACGAGCAGTACTTC
>many|TRBJ1-4|TRBV5-1|15|NA
CASSFDGTTNEKLFF
TGCGCCAGCAGTTTCGACGGGACAACTAATGAAAAACTGTTTTTT
>many|TRBJ1-1|TRBV20-1|14|NA
CSAMGAGVGTEAFF
TGCAGTGCTATGGGGGCGGGTGTAGGCACTGAAGCTTTCTTT
>many|TRBJ2-5|TRBV20-1|12|NA
CSARELDKTQYF
TGCAGTGCTAGGGAACTCGACAAGACCCAGTACTTC
>NA|TRBJ2-3|TRBV2|16|TRBD1
CASRARQGISTDTQYF
TGTGCCAGCAGGGCCCGACAGGGGATAAGCACAGATACGCAGTATTTT
>many|TRBJ2-1|TRBV24-1|17|TRBD2
CATSVFGTSGSSGEQFF
TGTGCCACCAGCGTCTTTGGGACTAGCGGGAGTTCCGGGGAGCAGTTCTTC
>many|TRBJ2-5|TRBV3-1|17|TRBD2
CASSQLFTSGRNETQYF
TGTGCCAGCAGCCAGTTATTCACTAGCGGGAGGAACGAGACCCAGTACTTC
>many|TRBJ2-7|TRBV10-3|19|TRBD2
CAISVLEGGTDRRTYEQYF
TGTGCCATCAGTGTCCTAGAGGGAGGGACGGATAGAAGAACCTACGAGCAGTACTTC
>many|TRBJ2-1|TRBV29-1|14|TRBD2
CSVAASGAGYEQFF
TGCAGCGTAGCCGCTAGCGGGGCTGGCTATGAGCAGTTCTTC
>many|TRBJ2-5|TRBV9|17|TRBD2
CASSTGTSGGVRETQYF
TGTGCCAGCAGCACAGGGACTAGCGGGGGGGTTCGAGAGACCCAGTACTTC
>few|TRBJ2-2|TRBV4-1|15|TRBD2
CASSRLAGAAGELFF
TGCGCCAGCAGCCGGCTAGCGGGAGCGGCCGGGGAGCTGTTTTTT
>NA|TRBJ2-1|TRBV7-9|16|TRBD2
CASSFGSGGALNEQFF
TGTGCCAGCAGCTTTGGTAGCGGGGGGGCCTTAAATGAGCAGTTCTTC